This is a list of T cell receptor beta chains from one sample in a study of blood T cell repertoires in COVID-19. Clones were sequenced by immunoSEQ multiplex PCR, and TCRdb holds only the in-frame ones, with some missing. The repertoire holds a few hundred thousand clones, roughly 84% seen once, with approximately 0.93% in the top ten. The sequenced sample consisted of PBMCs or T cells enriched from blood (not recorded which). The receptors here all came from a woman in her thirties who had recovered from COVID-19. CDR3s include the opening cysteine and the closing phenylalanine or tryptophan. Fields, in order: V gene, D gene, J gene, clone size, CDR3 protein, CDR3 DNA. The D gene is left open where the match is weak. A row's size may be missing; if present it is once, few, many or a size class.

>TRBV6-1|TRBD1|TRBJ1-5|-
CASSVGFGLGQGDQPQHF
TGTGCCAGCAGTGTAGGTTTCGGGTTGGGACAGGGGGATCAGCCCCAGCATTTT
>TRBV6-5|-|TRBJ1-6|-
CASSPPGGNSPLHF
TGTGCCAGCAGCCCCCCCGGGGGTAATTCACCCCTCCACTTT
>TRBV2|-|TRBJ1-3|-
CASSETSFSGNTIYF
TGTGCCAGCAGTGAAACAAGTTTCTCTGGAAACACCATATATTTT
>TRBV19|TRBD1|TRBJ1-4|-
CASSVHTGEHEKLFF
TGTGCCAGTAGTGTACATACAGGGGAGCATGAAAAACTGTTTTTT
>TRBV10-1|TRBD1|TRBJ1-4|-
CASQQGINEKLFF
TGCGCCAGCCAACAGGGGATTAATGAAAAACTGTTTTTT
>TRBV7-9|-|TRBJ2-5|-
CASSLSGSQETQYF
TGTGCCAGCAGCTTGTCCGGGAGCCAAGAGACCCAGTACTTC
>TRBV5-5|TRBD1|TRBJ2-6|-
CASSSTGAGANVLTF
TGTGCCAGCAGCTCAACAGGGGCCGGGGCCAACGTCCTGACTTTC
>TRBV14|-|TRBJ1-5|-
CASSQGLNQPQHF
TGTGCCAGCAGCCAAGGTCTTAATCAGCCCCAGCATTTT
>TRBV14|-|TRBJ2-7|-
CASSLSREQYF
TGTGCCAGCAGCTTAAGTCGGGAGCAGTACTTC
>TRBV5-8|-|TRBJ1-6|once
CASSTGTPGYNSPLHF
TGTGCCAGCAGCACTGGGACACCGGGATATAATTCACCCCTCCACTTT
>TRBV10-3|-|TRBJ1-5|-
CAISDGLNPQPQHF
TGTGCCATCAGTGACGGTTTAAATCCTCAGCCCCAGCATTTT
>TRBV27|-|TRBJ2-1|-
CASSFIFRGDNEQFF
TGTGCCAGCAGTTTCATTTTCAGGGGGGACAATGAGCAGTTCTTC
>TRBV20-1|-|TRBJ2-1|-
CSATAEIEQFF
TGCAGTGCTACTGCGGAGATTGAGCAGTTCTTC
>TRBV7-8|-|TRBJ2-7|-
CASSLPVTGSTEQYF
TGTGCCAGCAGCCTCCCGGTTACAGGGTCGACCGAGCAGTACTTC
>TRBV11-3|TRBD1|TRBJ2-2|-
CASSFQRGLFTGELFF
TGTGCCAGCAGCTTTCAGAGGGGGCTTTTCACCGGGGAGCTGTTTTTT
>TRBV7-2|TRBD1|TRBJ1-5|-
CASSLRQGANQPQHF
TGTGCCAGCAGCTTACGCCAGGGGGCAAATCAGCCCCAGCATTTT
>TRBV11-2|TRBD2|TRBJ2-3|-
CASSRGGRTDTQYF
TGTGCCAGCAGCCGCGGGGGGCGCACAGATACGCAGTATTTT
>TRBV19|TRBD1|TRBJ1-2|few
CASSTATGANYGYTF
TGTGCCAGTAGTACCGCGACAGGGGCAAACTATGGCTACACCTTC
>TRBV2|TRBD2|TRBJ2-3|-
CASSTSGVTDTQYF
TGTGCCAGTTCGACTAGCGGGGTTACAGATACGCAGTATTTT
>TRBV4-3|-|TRBJ2-3|-
CASSQEGAQGTDTQYF
TGCGCCAGCAGCCAAGAGGGGGCCCAGGGAACAGATACGCAGTATTTT
>TRBV13|TRBD1|TRBJ1-6|-
CASSSRTGLSSPLHF
TGTGCCAGCAGCTCAAGGACAGGGCTTAGTTCACCCCTCCACTTT
>TRBV2|-|TRBJ1-2|-
CASSEQGVNDGYTF
TGTGCCAGCAGTGAACAAGGGGTTAACGATGGCTACACCTTC
>TRBV28|TRBD1|TRBJ1-2|-
CASSSVTGYYGYTF
TGTGCCAGCAGTTCCGTGACAGGGTATTATGGCTACACCTTC
>TRBV3-1/TRBV3-2|-|TRBJ2-1|few
CASSTRWGPDYNEQFF
TGTGCCAGCAGCACCCGCTGGGGCCCGGATTACAATGAGCAGTTCTTC
>TRBV5-4|-|TRBJ2-1|-
CASSRTEYNEQFF
TGTGCCAGCAGCCGGACTGAATACAATGAGCAGTTCTTC
>TRBV28|-|TRBJ1-1|-
CASSTNRVNTEAFF
TGTGCCAGCAGCACAAACAGGGTGAACACTGAAGCTTTCTTT
>TRBV4-1|TRBD2|TRBJ2-1|-
CASSQAGTSVNEQFF
TGCGCCAGCAGCCAAGCTGGGACTAGCGTTAATGAGCAGTTCTTC
>TRBV3-1/TRBV3-2|-|TRBJ1-2|-
CASSQRGASHGYTF
TGTGCCAGCAGCCAACGGGGGGCAAGCCATGGCTACACCTTC
>TRBV11-3|TRBD1|TRBJ2-3|-
CASSLGTGRPDTQYF
TGTGCCAGCAGCTTAGGGACAGGGAGGCCAGATACGCAGTATTTT
>TRBV5-1|TRBD1|TRBJ2-7|-
CASRGGQGPYEQYF
TGCGCCAGCAGAGGGGGACAGGGGCCCTACGAGCAGTACTTC
>TRBV11-2|-|TRBJ2-7|-
CASSFDRVYEQYF
TGTGCCAGCAGCTTTGACAGAGTCTACGAGCAGTACTTC
>TRBV19|TRBD1|TRBJ2-2|few
CASNRGQNTGELFF
TGTGCCAGTAACAGGGGACAGAACACCGGGGAGCTGTTTTTT
>TRBV7-6|TRBD2|TRBJ2-5|-
CASSPGGSGGGETQYF
TGTGCCAGCAGCCCGGGGGGTAGCGGGGGTGGAGAGACCCAGTACTTC
>TRBV5-8|TRBD1|TRBJ1-2|-
CASSLSRTGGGYTF
TGTGCCAGCAGCTTGTCGCGGACAGGGGGCGGCTACACCTTC
>TRBV28|-|TRBJ1-5|-
CASSLAGTTYISNQPQHF
TGTGCCAGCAGTCTAGCCGGGACTACTTATATATCCAATCAGCCCCAGCATTTT
>TRBV6-5|-|TRBJ2-3|-
CASTWERTDTQYF
TGTGCCAGCACCTGGGAGCGCACAGATACGCAGTATTTT
>TRBV2|-|TRBJ1-1|-
CASSVRGLEAFF
TGTGCCAGCAGTGTCCGGGGTTTGGAAGCTTTCTTT
>TRBV27|TRBD1|TRBJ1-1|-
CASSSQGAYTEAFF
TGTGCCAGCAGTTCACAGGGGGCTTACACTGAAGCTTTCTTT
>TRBV3-1/TRBV3-2|TRBD1|TRBJ1-1|-
CASSPGQGGATEAFF
TGTGCCAGCAGCCCGGGACAGGGGGGCGCCACTGAAGCTTTCTTT
>TRBV7-9|TRBD1|TRBJ1-1|-
CASRPQGGRNTEAFF
TGTGCCAGCAGACCACAGGGGGGCAGGAACACTGAAGCTTTCTTT
>TRBV10-3|TRBD1|TRBJ1-2|once
CAISGTGYGYTF
TGTGCCATCAGTGGGACAGGGTATGGCTACACCTTC
>TRBV6-5|TRBD1|TRBJ2-7|-
CASNPGQVSYEQYF
TGTGCCAGCAACCCCGGACAGGTCTCCTACGAGCAGTACTTC
>TRBV4-1|-|TRBJ2-5|-
CASSPGQPQETQYF
TGCGCCAGCAGCCCGGGACAACCCCAAGAGACCCAGTACTTC
>TRBV28|TRBD1|TRBJ1-5|-
CASRGSQGALNQPQHF
TGTGCCAGCAGGGGTAGCCAGGGGGCGCTCAATCAGCCCCAGCATTTT
>TRBV28|TRBD1|TRBJ1-2|-
CASSSTGDSYGYTF
TGTGCCAGCAGTTCAACAGGGGACAGCTATGGCTACACCTTC
>TRBV6-4|-|TRBJ2-3|-
CASSPLGLSTDTQYF
TGTGCCAGCAGCCCTTTGGGCTTGAGCACAGATACGCAGTATTTT
>TRBV4-2|-|TRBJ1-3|few
CASSQPQTGSGNTIYF
TGTGCCAGCAGCCAACCGCAAACCGGTTCTGGAAACACCATATATTTT
>TRBV7-9|-|TRBJ2-1|-
CASSTDQLGQWSSYNEQFF
TGTGCCAGCAGCACAGACCAGTTGGGGCAGTGGAGCTCCTACAATGAGCAGTTCTTC
>TRBV29-1|-|TRBJ1-2|-
CSVEDPGIHGYTF
TGCAGCGTTGAGGATCCGGGAATTCATGGCTACACCTTC
>TRBV27|-|TRBJ1-2|once
CASRGPNGYTF
TGTGCCAGCAGGGGGCCTAATGGCTACACCTTC